This TCR beta chain is drawn from a study of cytotoxic CD8 clonotypes in ibrutinib-treated CLL. Study-level background: Once treatment had gone on for a median of around eleven months, range 6 to 36, response samples were drawn.

In regard to this clone: What it binds is not known.

Regarding the study as a whole: Samples were collected at differing times from sustained-remission and progressing patients.

Trimming pared 2 bases from V and 4 bases from J, leaving 8 bases between. Looked up from germline, CDR1 is SEHNR and CDR2 is FQNEAQ (reference sequence). There are 13 residues in the CDR3. T cells were sequenced at a targeted depth of 1 in 200,000 to 1 in 1 million. Only in-frame clones appear in the TCRdb table, and some are missing; sequencing was by immunoSEQ multiplex PCR. The sample lists 100,000 to 150,000 clones, 80% to 90% occurring once. This material consisted of PBMCs, taken after 24 months of ibrutinib treatment. This sequence was found in a human donor with chronic lymphocytic leukemia. The chain couples TRBV7-9 to TRBJ1-1; unclear D gene. The CDR3 spells CASSLPPSTEAFF. CDR3 bases: TGTGCCAGCAGCTTACCCCCTTCCACTGAAGCTTTCTTT.